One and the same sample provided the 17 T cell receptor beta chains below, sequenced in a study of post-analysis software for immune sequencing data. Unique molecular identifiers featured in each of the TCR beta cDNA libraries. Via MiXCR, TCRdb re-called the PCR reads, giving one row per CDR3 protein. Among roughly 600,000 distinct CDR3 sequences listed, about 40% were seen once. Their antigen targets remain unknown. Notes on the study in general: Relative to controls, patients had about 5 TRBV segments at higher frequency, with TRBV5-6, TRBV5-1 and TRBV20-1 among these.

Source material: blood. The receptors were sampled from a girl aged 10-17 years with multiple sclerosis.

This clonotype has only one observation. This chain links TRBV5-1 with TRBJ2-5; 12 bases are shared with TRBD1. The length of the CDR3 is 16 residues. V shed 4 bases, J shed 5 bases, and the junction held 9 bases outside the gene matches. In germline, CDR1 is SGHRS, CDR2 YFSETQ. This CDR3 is CASSLGTGGSRETQYF. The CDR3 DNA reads TGCGCCAGCAGCCTAGGGACAGGGGGCTCGAGGGAGACCCAGTACTTC.

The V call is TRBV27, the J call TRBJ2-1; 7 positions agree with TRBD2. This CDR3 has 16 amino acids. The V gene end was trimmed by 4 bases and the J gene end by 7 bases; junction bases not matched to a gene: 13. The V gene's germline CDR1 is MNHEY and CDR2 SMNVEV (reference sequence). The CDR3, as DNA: TGTGCCAGCAGTTCATACGCAGGTGGGGGGGGTAATGAGCAGTTCTTC. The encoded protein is CASSSYAGGGGNEQFF.

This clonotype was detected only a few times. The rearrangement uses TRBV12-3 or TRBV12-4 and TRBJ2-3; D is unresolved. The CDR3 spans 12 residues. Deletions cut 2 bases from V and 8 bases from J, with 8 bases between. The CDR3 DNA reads TGTGCCAGCAGTTTAACCCTTCGTACGCAGTATTTT. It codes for CASSLTLRTQYF.

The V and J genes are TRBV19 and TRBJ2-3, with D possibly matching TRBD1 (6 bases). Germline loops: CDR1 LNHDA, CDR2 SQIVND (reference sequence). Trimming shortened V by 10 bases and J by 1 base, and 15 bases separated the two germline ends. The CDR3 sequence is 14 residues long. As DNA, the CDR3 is TGTGCCATTCTTACGTCAGGGGGCACAGATACGCAGTATTTT. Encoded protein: CAILTSGGTDTQYF.

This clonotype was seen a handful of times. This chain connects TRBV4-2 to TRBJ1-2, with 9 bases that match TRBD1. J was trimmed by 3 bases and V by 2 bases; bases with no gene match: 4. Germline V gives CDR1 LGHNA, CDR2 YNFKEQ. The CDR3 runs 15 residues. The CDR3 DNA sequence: TGTGCCAGCAGCCAACCCGGACAGGGGCACTATGGCTACACCTTC. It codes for CASSQPGQGHYGYTF.

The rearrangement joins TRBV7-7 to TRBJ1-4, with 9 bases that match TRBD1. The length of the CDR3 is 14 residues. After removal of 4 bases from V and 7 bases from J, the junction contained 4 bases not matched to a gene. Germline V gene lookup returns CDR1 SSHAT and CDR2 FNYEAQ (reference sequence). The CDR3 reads CASSSGQGSEKLFF. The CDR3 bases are TGTGCCAGCAGCTCGGGACAGGGATCTGAAAAACTGTTTTTT.

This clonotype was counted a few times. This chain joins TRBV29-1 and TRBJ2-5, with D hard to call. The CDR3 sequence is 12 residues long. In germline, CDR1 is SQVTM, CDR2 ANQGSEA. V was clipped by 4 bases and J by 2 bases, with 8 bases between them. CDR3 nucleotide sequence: TGCAGCGTTGGGCCAGTTCAAGAGACCCAGTACTTC. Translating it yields CSVGPVQETQYF.

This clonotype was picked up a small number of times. CDR3 sequence reads: CASSLNPLGEQYF. In DNA, the CDR3 is TGTGCCAGCAGTTTGAACCCTCTGGGCGAGCAGTACTTC. The chain employs TRBV6-6 and TRBJ2-7; D uncertain. This CDR3 region has 13 residues. Germline CDR1 reads MNHNY; CDR2 reads SVGAGI (reference sequence). V was pared by 4 bases and J by 6 bases, with 13 bases between.

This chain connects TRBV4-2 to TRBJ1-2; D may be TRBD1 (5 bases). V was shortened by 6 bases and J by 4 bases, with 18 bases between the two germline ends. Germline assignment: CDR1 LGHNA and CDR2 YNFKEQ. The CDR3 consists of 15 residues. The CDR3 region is CASRGNRGSSYGYTF. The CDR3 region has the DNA TGTGCCAGCAGGGGTAATAGGGGTTCAAGCTATGGCTACACCTTC.

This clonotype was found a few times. This CDR3 reads CASSYSWANEKLFF. The CDR3 DNA reads as TGTGCCAGCAGTTACTCATGGGCTAATGAAAAACTGTTTTTT. The genes are TRBV6-5 and TRBJ1-4; D not resolved. This CDR3 comprises 14 residues. Trimming took off 0 bases at V and 3 bases at J, with 5 bases between the two ends. Germline assignment: CDR1 MNHEY and CDR2 SVGAGI.

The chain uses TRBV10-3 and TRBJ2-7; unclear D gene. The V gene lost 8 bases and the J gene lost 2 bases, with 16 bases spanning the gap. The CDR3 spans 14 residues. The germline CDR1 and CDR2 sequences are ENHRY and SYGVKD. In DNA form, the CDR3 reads TGTGCCATCGCTGACCAGCGTCGCACCTACGAGCAGTACTTC. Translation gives CAIADQRRTYEQYF.

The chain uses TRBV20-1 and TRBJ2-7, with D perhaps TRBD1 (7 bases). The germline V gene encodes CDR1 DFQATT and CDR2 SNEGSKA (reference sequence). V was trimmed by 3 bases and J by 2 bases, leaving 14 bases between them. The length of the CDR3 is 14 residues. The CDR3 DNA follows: TGCAGTGCTAGGGAGGGGGCCAGGACCTACGAGCAGTACTTC. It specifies CSAREGARTYEQYF.

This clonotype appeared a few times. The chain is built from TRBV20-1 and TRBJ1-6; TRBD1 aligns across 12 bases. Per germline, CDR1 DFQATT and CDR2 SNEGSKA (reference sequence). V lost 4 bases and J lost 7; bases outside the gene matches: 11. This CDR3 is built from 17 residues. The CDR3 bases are TGCAGTGCTAAGGACCCGGGACAGGGGGCTTACAATTCACCCCTCCACTTT. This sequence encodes CSAKDPGQGAYNSPLHF.

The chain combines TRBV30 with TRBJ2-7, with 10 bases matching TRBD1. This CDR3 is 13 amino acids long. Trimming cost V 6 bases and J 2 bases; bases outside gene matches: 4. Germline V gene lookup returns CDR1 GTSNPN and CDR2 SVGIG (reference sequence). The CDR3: CACPGQGTYEQYF. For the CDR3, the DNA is TGTGCCTGCCCGGGACAGGGGACCTACGAGCAGTACTTC. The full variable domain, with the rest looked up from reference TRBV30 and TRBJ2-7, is SQTIHQWPATLVQPVGSPLSLECTVEGTSNPNLYWYRQAAGRGLQLLFYSVGIGQISSEVPQNLSASRPQDRQFILSSKKLLLSDSGFYLCACPGQGTYEQYFGPGTRLTVT.

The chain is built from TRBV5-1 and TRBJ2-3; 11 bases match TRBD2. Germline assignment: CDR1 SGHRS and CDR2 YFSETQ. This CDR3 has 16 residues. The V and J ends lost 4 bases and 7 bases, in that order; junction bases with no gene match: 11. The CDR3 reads CASSPPGTSGSHTQYF. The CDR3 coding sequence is TGCGCCAGCAGCCCCCCCGGGACTAGCGGTTCACATACGCAGTATTTT.

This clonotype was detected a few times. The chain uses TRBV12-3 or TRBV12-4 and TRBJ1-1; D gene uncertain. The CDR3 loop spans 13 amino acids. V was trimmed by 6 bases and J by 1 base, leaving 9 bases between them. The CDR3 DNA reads TGTGCCAGCAGCGCAGACGGGAACACTGAAGCTTTCTTT. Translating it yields CASSADGNTEAFF.

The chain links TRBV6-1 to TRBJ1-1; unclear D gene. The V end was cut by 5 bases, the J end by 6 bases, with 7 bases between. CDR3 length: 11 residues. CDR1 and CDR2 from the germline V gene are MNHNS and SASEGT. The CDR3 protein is CASSISPEAFF. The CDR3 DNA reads TGTGCCAGCAGTATCAGTCCTGAAGCTTTCTTT.